Each of the 25 T cell receptor beta chains below was sequenced from the same sample in a study of T cells expressing NK-cell markers. Using the 5' RACE reads, TCRdb records one entry per CDR3 protein without DNA. The repertoire table contains over 150,000 distinct CDR3 sequences. The sequenced material came from blood T cells: a sorted CD56 or NKG2C T cell subset, CD4+ or CD8+ T cells, or bulk PBMC T cells (not recorded which). The receptors derive from a man aged 18-70 years in good health.

The chain is built from TRBV9 and TRBJ2-1; TCRdb's assignment of TRBD1 cannot be checked, as there is no DNA. The V gene's germline CDR1 is SGDLS and CDR2 YYNGEE. CDR3 length: 14 amino acids. The CDR3 here is CASSWGASNNEQFF.

The chain is built from TRBV12-3 or TRBV12-4 and TRBJ2-1; TCRdb returns TRBD1, unconfirmable since there is no DNA. The CDR3 has 15 residues. The CDR3 spells CASNVRGGLHNEQFF.

The V call is TRBV13, the J call TRBJ2-4; TCRdb lists TRBD1, though no DNA is available to test this call. Germline V lookup: CDR1 PRHDT, CDR2 FYEKMQ (reference sequence). CDR3 size: 16 residues. CDR3 in amino acids: CASSENRGVEQNIQYF.

The V and J genes are TRBV20-1 and TRBJ2-5; without DNA, the TCRdb call of TRBD1 cannot be checked. This CDR3 spans 14 amino acids. Germline CDR1 DFQATT, CDR2 SNEGSKA (reference sequence). This chain's CDR3 is CSAPNTDSQETQYF.

The V call is TRBV15, the J call TRBJ2-7; TCRdb returns TRBD1, unconfirmable since there is no DNA. Germline-derived CDR1 and CDR2 are LNHNV and YYDKDF (reference sequence). CDR3 length equals 15 residues. The CDR3 loop is CATSTTDYRVNEQYF.

The chain is built from TRBV14 and TRBJ2-5; TCRdb indicates TRBD1, and absent DNA this call remains unverified. This CDR3 is 16 amino acids long. Germline CDR1 reads SGHDN; CDR2 reads FVKESK. The CDR3 sequence is CASSQDGQGFRETQYF.

The chain has TRBV11-2 and TRBJ2-1; the D call from TCRdb, TRBD1, cannot be confirmed without DNA. The CDR3 extends over 17 amino acids. Germline lookup yields CDR1 SGHAT and CDR2 FQNNGV. CDR3 sequence: CASSLGVLRTGGNEQFF.

The chain is built from TRBV7-9 and TRBJ2-3; TCRdb outputs TRBD1, but without DNA this stays unchecked. The CDR3 spans 13 residues. Germline CDR1 is SEHNR and CDR2 is FQNEAQ (reference sequence). The CDR3 is CAADRVSTDTQYF.

The chain links TRBV12-5 to TRBJ1-1; checking the TCRdb D call of TRBD1 is not possible without DNA. The CDR3 sequence is 13 residues long. Germline V gene data show CDR1 as LGHNT and CDR2 as FRNRAP. The CDR3 spells CASGLTIRDPAFF.

J is TRBJ2-3 and V is TRBV9; checking the TCRdb D call of TRBD2 is not possible without DNA. The germline CDR1 and CDR2 sequences are SGDLS and YYNGEE. The CDR3 sequence is 13 residues long. CDR3 residues: CASSVSLRPPQYF.

The genes are TRBV3-1 and TRBJ2-7; there is no DNA to check the TCRdb D call of TRBD1. CDR1 and CDR2 (germline): LGHDT, YNNKEL (reference sequence). The CDR3 is 15 amino acids. This CDR3 is CASSHTGTGPYEQYF.

The V and J genes are TRBV5-1 and TRBJ1-2. The length of the CDR3 is 14 residues. Germline assignment: CDR1 SGHRS and CDR2 YFSETQ. The CDR3 loop is CASSLVAGSQGYTF.

The chain joins TRBV4-1 to TRBJ1-1; the TRBD1 assignment by TCRdb is unverifiable without DNA. This CDR3 has 17 amino acids. Germline V gene sequence: CDR1 MGHRA, CDR2 YSYEKL. CDR3 sequence reads: CASSHETDRGRNTEAFF.

This chain connects TRBV10-3 to TRBJ1-6; without DNA, the TCRdb call of TRBD1 cannot be checked. CDR1 ENHRY and CDR2 SYGVKD come from the germline V gene. This CDR3 is built from 14 residues. CDR3: CAIRTGGSDSPLHF.

This chain joins TRBV14 and TRBJ2-7; TCRdb's D call, TRBD1, is unchecked because there is no DNA. There are 15 residues in the CDR3. Germline-derived CDR1 and CDR2 are SGHDN and FVKESK. CDR3 amino acids: CASSQELRTAYEQYF. Complete variable domain (other parts from reference TRBV14 and TRBJ2-7): EAGVTQFPSHSVIEKGQTVTLRCDPISGHDNLYWYRRVMGKEIKFLLHFVKESKQDESGMPNNRFLAERTGGTYSTLKVQPAELEDSGVYFCASSQELRTAYEQYFGPGTRLTVT.

The rearrangement joins TRBV6-5 to TRBJ2-1; TCRdb reports TRBD2, a call that lacks DNA to check it against. Germline V lookup: CDR1 MNHEY, CDR2 SVGAGI. CDR3 size: 20 residues. CDR3 amino acids: CASSAELGREGFGPHNEQFF.

The genes are TRBV9 and TRBJ1-3. Germline values: CDR1 SGDLS, CDR2 YYNGEE. There are 15 residues in the CDR3. CDR3 in amino acids: CASSVVGFSGNTIYF.

This rearrangement joins TRBV12-3 or TRBV12-4 to TRBJ2-2. The CDR3 is 14 amino acids. CDR3 sequence: CASSLTQYGGELFF.

V gene TRBV12-3 or TRBV12-4 combines with J gene TRBJ2-5. This CDR3 is built from 15 residues. The CDR3 is CASSPIQQHQETQYF.

The chain carries TRBV10-3 and TRBJ2-1. The CDR3 totals 13 residues. The V gene's germline CDR1 is ENHRY and CDR2 SYGVKD. This chain's CDR3 is CAISESSLTEQFF.

The chain couples TRBV2 to TRBJ2-1; checking the TCRdb D call of TRBD1 is not possible without DNA. This CDR3 comprises 15 residues. CDR1 and CDR2 (germline): SNHLY, FYNNEI. CDR3 in amino acids: CASSVPGSHYNEQFF.

This chain uses TRBV11-1 with TRBJ1-1; the D call of TRBD1 rests on TCRdb alone, since no DNA is present to check it. This CDR3 comprises 15 residues. Germline V lookup: CDR1 SGHAT, CDR2 FQDESV (reference sequence). The CDR3 here is CASSLRGVVNPEAFF.

This sequence joins TRBV4-1 and TRBJ2-7; the TCRdb D gene call, TRBD2, has no DNA to confirm it. Germline CDR1 reads MGHRA; CDR2 reads YSYEKL. The CDR3 covers 17 residues. The CDR3 sequence is CASSSGASGAAGDEQYF.

V usage is TRBV6-1 and J usage is TRBJ2-7; TCRdb calls TRBD1, which cannot be checked without DNA. The CDR3 length is 15 residues. The V gene's germline CDR1 is MNHNS and CDR2 SASEGT. CDR3 loop: CASSRDRENSYEQYF.

The chain uses TRBV6-5 and TRBJ1-2; TCRdb returns TRBD1, unconfirmable since there is no DNA. This CDR3 contains 15 residues. CDR1 MNHEY and CDR2 SVGAGI come from the germline V gene. The CDR3 reads CASSWTGSLNYGYTF.